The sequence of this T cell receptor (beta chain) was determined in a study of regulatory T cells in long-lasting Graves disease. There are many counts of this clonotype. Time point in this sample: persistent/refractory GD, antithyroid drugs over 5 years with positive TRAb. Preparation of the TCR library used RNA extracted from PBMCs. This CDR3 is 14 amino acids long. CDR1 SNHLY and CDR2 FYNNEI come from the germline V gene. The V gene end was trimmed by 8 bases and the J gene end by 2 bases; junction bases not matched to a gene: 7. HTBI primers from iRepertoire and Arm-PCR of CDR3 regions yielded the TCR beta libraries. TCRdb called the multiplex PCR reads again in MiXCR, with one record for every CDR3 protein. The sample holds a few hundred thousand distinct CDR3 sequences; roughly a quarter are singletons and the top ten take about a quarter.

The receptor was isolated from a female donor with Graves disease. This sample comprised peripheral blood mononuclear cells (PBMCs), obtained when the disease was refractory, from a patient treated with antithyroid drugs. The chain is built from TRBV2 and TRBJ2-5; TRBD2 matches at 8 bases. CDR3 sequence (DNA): TGTGCCAGCCAAAGACTAGCGAGTCAAGAGACCCAGTACTTC. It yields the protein CASQRLASQETQYF.